These 18 T cell receptor beta chains were sequenced from one sample in a study of blood T cell repertoires in COVID-19. Data came from immunoSEQ multiplex PCR; TCRdb stores just in-frame clones and leaves some out. The sample includes roughly 240,000 clones, about 87% of them seen just once. The material sequenced was PBMCs or T cells enriched from blood (not recorded which). These receptor sequences come from a woman under 40 with acute COVID-19.

The chain combines TRBV19 with TRBJ1-4; D call uncertain. Germline CDR1 LNHDA, CDR2 SQIVND (reference sequence). V lost 7 bases and J 3 bases, leaving 12 bases between the germline ends. This CDR3 comprises 14 residues. DNA for the CDR3: TGTGCCAGTACGGAGGCTCCACCTAATGAAAAACTGTTTTTT. Encoded protein: CASTEAPPNEKLFF.

The chain combines TRBV27 with TRBJ1-6; TRBD1 matches 7 bases. The CDR3 runs to 15 residues. The trim removed 3 bases at V and 9 bases at J, leaving 8 bases unmatched. Germline-derived CDR1 and CDR2 are MNHEY and SMNVEV (reference sequence). Here the CDR3 DNA reads TGTGCCAGCAGTTTGCGGGCAGCAGGGGGTTCACCCCTCCACTTT. This gives the protein CASSLRAAGGSPLHF.

V usage is TRBV19 and J usage is TRBJ2-7; 7 bases map to TRBD1. The CDR3 spans 16 residues. Unmatched junction bases numbered 8, after V lost 3 bases and J lost 0 bases. Germline-derived CDR1 and CDR2 are LNHDA and SQIVND (reference sequence). The CDR3 protein is CASSIVGQSSSYEQYF. Written as DNA, the CDR3 is TGTGCCAGTAGTATCGTGGGACAGTCCTCCTCCTACGAGCAGTACTTC.

The V gene is TRBV7-9, the J gene TRBJ2-5, with 10 bases that match TRBD2. V lost 0 bases to trimming and J lost 2 bases; unmatched junction nucleotides: 6. CDR3 length equals 17 residues. Germline CDR1 is SEHNR and CDR2 is FQNEAQ (reference sequence). In DNA, the CDR3 is TGTGCCAGCAGCTTAGCAAAGCTAGCGGGGGCTCAAGAGACCCAGTACTTC. Translated: CASSLAKLAGAQETQYF. The complete variable domain, with remaining parts taken from reference TRBV7-9 and TRBJ2-5, reads DTGVSQNPRHKITKRGQNVTFRCDPISEHNRLYWYRQTLGQGPEFLTYFQNEAQLEKSRLLSDRFSAERPKGSFSTLEIQRTEQGDSAMYLCASSLAKLAGAQETQYFGPGTRLLVL.

The chain carries TRBV5-1 and TRBJ1-1, with TRBD1 as a possible D gene (6 bases). The V end lost 1 base, the J end lost 2 bases, and 12 bases lay between the germline ends. This CDR3 comprises 15 residues. Germline loops: CDR1 SGHRS, CDR2 YFSETQ. The CDR3 sequence: CASSLTGNDNTEAFF. The CDR3 bases are TGCGCCAGCAGCTTGACAGGGAATGACAACACTGAAGCTTTCTTT.

The V gene is TRBV7-9, the J gene TRBJ2-3, with D maybe TRBD2 (6 bases). The CDR3 sequence is 15 residues long. The ends were cut back, 4 bases at V and 2 bases at J, with 13 bases in the middle. Germline V gene lookup returns CDR1 SEHNR and CDR2 FQNEAQ (reference sequence). As DNA, the CDR3 is TGTGCCAGCAGCTCCCGACTAGAGGCCACAGATACGCAGTATTTT. Amino acids: CASSSRLEATDTQYF.

The chain combines TRBV6-5 with TRBJ2-7, with D maybe TRBD1 (6 bases). CDR3 length: 13 amino acids. The germline CDR1 and CDR2 sequences are MNHEY and SVGAGI. Trimming shortened V by 7 bases and J by 0 bases, and 10 bases separated the two germline ends. CDR3 amino acids: CASTRQVSYEQYF. As DNA, the CDR3 is TGTGCCAGCACCCGACAGGTCTCCTACGAGCAGTACTTC.

V and J are TRBV21-1 and TRBJ2-1; the D segment call TRBD2 is taken from the table without a DNA check. TRBV21-1 is described as a pseudogene. The CDR3 is 15 amino acids. CDR3 bases: TGTGCCAGCAGCAAAGCCGGGATTAAGTTTGAGGAGCAGTTCTTC. This codes for CASSKAGIKFEEQFF.

The chain has TRBV24-1 and TRBJ2-2, with D uncertain. Trimming removed 4 bases at V and 2 bases at J, with 7 bases between. The V gene's germline CDR1 is KGHDR and CDR2 SFDVKD. The CDR3 extends over 14 amino acids. The CDR3 sequence is CATSDRSNTGELFF. The CDR3 DNA reads as TGTGCCACCAGTGACAGGTCCAACACCGGGGAGCTGTTTTTT.

This clone was seen at least ten times. The rearrangement links TRBV7-2 to TRBJ2-2; maybe TRBD2 (6 bases). Trimming removed 1 base at V and 7 bases at J, with 10 bases between. The CDR3 contains 14 residues. Germline CDR1 reads SGHTA; CDR2 reads FQGNSA. CDR3 sequence: CASSLVWGDGELFF. CDR3 sequence (DNA): TGTGCCAGCAGCTTAGTCTGGGGGGACGGGGAGCTGTTTTTT.

As for this clone: Other nucleotide sequences from this sample produce the same CDR3. The CDR3 coding sequence is TGCGCCAGCAGCCTGGGGAGGGACACTGAAGCTTTCTTT. Its protein product is CASSLGRDTEAFF. This rearrangement joins TRBV5-1 to TRBJ1-1; D gene unclear. Trimming pared 4 bases from V and 3 bases from J, leaving 10 bases between. Germline assignment: CDR1 SGHRS and CDR2 YFSETQ. The CDR3 loop spans 13 amino acids.

V gene TRBV19 combines with J gene TRBJ1-1, with 9 bases that match TRBD1. The trim removed 7 bases at V and 1 base at J, leaving 16 bases unmatched. Germline CDR1 and CDR2: LNHDA and SQIVND (reference sequence). The CDR3 totals 18 residues. CDR3 DNA sequence: TGTGCCAGTATGGAGGGGGGGGCACCGGGACAGGGGAACACTGAAGCTTTCTTT. This translates into CASMEGGAPGQGNTEAFF.

The chain has TRBV6-5 and TRBJ2-1; a weak D match, TRBD1 (5 bases). This CDR3 is 13 amino acids long. Trimming took 4 bases from V and 8 from J, leaving 12 bases between them. CDR1 is MNHEY and CDR2 is SVGAGI in the germline V gene. The DNA of the CDR3 is TGTGCCAGCAGTTGGCAGGGTGGCGATGAGCAGTTCTTC. This sequence encodes CASSWQGGDEQFF.

Details on this clone: The same CDR3 also results from other DNA sequences found in this sample. V and J are TRBV9 and TRBJ2-7; 9 bases line up with TRBD1. CDR3 size: 14 residues. Looked up from germline, CDR1 is SGDLS and CDR2 is YYNGEE. With 3 bases clipped from V and 3 bases from J, the junction kept 4 bases outside the gene matches. The CDR3 spells CASSAGQGNYEQYF. CDR3 DNA: TGTGCCAGCAGCGCGGGACAGGGTAACTACGAGCAGTACTTC.

V is TRBV6-5 and J is TRBJ1-3, with D tentatively TRBD1 (6 bases). The germline V and J ends were trimmed by 6 bases and 0 bases, with 6 bases remaining between them. Germline CDR1 reads MNHEY; CDR2 reads SVGAGI. The CDR3 spans 13 residues. The CDR3 loop reads CASSRGSGNTIYF. The CDR3 region has the DNA TGTGCCAGCAGCAGGGGCTCTGGAAACACCATATATTTT.

The chain recombines TRBV19 with TRBJ1-6; 9 positions match TRBD1. This CDR3 contains 14 residues. Germline V gene data show CDR1 as LNHDA and CDR2 as SQIVND (reference sequence). The trim removed 5 bases at V and 8 bases at J, leaving 4 bases unmatched. CDR3 in amino acids: CASSPRDRDSPLHF. The CDR3 region has the DNA TGTGCCAGTAGTCCGAGGGACAGGGATTCACCCCTCCACTTT.

V gene TRBV7-2 combines with J gene TRBJ2-7; D uncertain. The germline V and J ends were trimmed by 4 bases and 5 bases, with 6 bases remaining between them. CDR1 is SGHTA, CDR2 FQGNSA, per germline. CDR3 length equals 11 residues. CDR3 in amino acids: CASSSTNEQYF. CDR3 in DNA: TGTGCCAGCAGCTCCACAAACGAGCAGTACTTC.

With respect to this clone: Within the sample, other DNA sequences also encode this same CDR3. The V call is TRBV9, the J call TRBJ2-6; a weak D match, TRBD1 (6 bases). The CDR3 totals 15 residues. The germline V gene has CDR1 SGDLS and CDR2 YYNGEE. The ends were cut back, 2 bases at V and 1 base at J, with 7 bases in the middle. Here the CDR3 DNA reads TGTGCCAGCAGCGTGCAGGGGTCTGGGGCCAACGTCCTGACTTTC. It translates to CASSVQGSGANVLTF.